The 10 T cell receptor beta chains presented below share a single source sample, sequenced in a study of T cell responses to AZD1222 COVID-19 vaccine. TCRdb's table, derived via immunoSEQ multiplex PCR, lists solely in-frame clones and lacks some. Counted here are roughly 260,000 clones, 90% to 95% occurring once; the ten biggest clones make up roughly 0.51%. The specimen was peripheral blood, collected on day 0 of AZD1222 vaccination. All receptors come from an adult in good health.

The chain combines TRBV19 with TRBJ2-1, with a possible D match to TRBD2 (6 bases). Germline assignment: CDR1 LNHDA and CDR2 SQIVND (reference sequence). V was pared by 5 bases and J by 6 bases, with 20 bases between. CDR3 length: 16 amino acids. The CDR3 DNA sequence: TGTGCCAGTAGTCTTCCCTCCGGAGCGGGCCTCAATGAGCAGTTCTTC. Its translation is CASSLPSGAGLNEQFF.

The chain joins TRBV28 to TRBJ2-1; D unresolved. This CDR3 has 14 amino acids. Germline V CDR1 and CDR2: MDHEN, SYDVKM. V was shortened by 3 bases and J by 2 bases, with 8 bases between the two germline ends. CDR3 region: CASSLKGAYNEQFF. CDR3 DNA: TGTGCCAGCAGTTTGAAGGGCGCCTACAATGAGCAGTTCTTC.

This rearrangement joins TRBV7-9 to TRBJ1-1, with 11 bases fitting TRBD1. Trimming took 5 bases from V and 2 from J; bases not matched to a gene: 4. CDR3 length: 15 amino acids. Germline CDR1 and CDR2: SEHNR and FQNEAQ (reference sequence). This CDR3 is CASSGQGAPNTEAFF. In nucleotides, the CDR3 is TGTGCCAGCAGCGGACAGGGGGCACCTAACACTGAAGCTTTCTTT. The full variable domain, rest sourced from reference TRBV7-9 and TRBJ1-1, is DTGVSQNPRHKITKRGQNVTFRCDPISEHNRLYWYRQTLGQGPEFLTYFQNEAQLEKSRLLSDRFSAERPKGSFSTLEIQRTEQGDSAMYLCASSGQGAPNTEAFFGQGTRLTVV.

This clone was seen a single time. The CDR3 sequence is CSVEAGTGPYGYTF. For the CDR3, the DNA is TGCAGCGTTGAAGCCGGGACAGGGCCCTATGGCTACACCTTC. V and J are TRBV29-1 and TRBJ1-2; TRBD1 matches at 9 bases. There are 14 residues in the CDR3. In germline, CDR1 is SQVTM, CDR2 ANQGSEA. The junction had 4 bases not matched to a gene; V was cut back by 1 base and J by 4 bases.

The chain links TRBV7-9 to TRBJ2-1; D is uncertain. This CDR3 comprises 11 residues. Germline values: CDR1 SEHNR, CDR2 FQNEAQ (reference sequence). V was trimmed by 5 bases and J by 8 bases, leaving 7 bases between them. CDR3 nucleotides: TGTGCCAGCAGCCCCGCGGATGAGCAGTTCTTC. Its translation: CASSPADEQFF.

This chain connects TRBV7-9 to TRBJ2-3; TRBD2 aligns across 11 bases. In germline, CDR1 is SEHNR, CDR2 FQNEAQ (reference sequence). The CDR3 consists of 15 residues. With V trimmed by 4 bases and J by 3 bases, 3 bases remained unmatched. The CDR3 spells CASSWLAGGTDTQYF. DNA of the CDR3: TGTGCCAGCAGCTGGCTAGCGGGAGGAACAGATACGCAGTATTTT.

The chain couples TRBV5-1 to TRBJ2-1; D is unresolved. Trimming shortened V by 0 bases and J by 8 bases, and 6 bases separated the two germline ends. CDR3 length equals 12 residues. Germline CDR1 and CDR2: SGHRS and YFSETQ. CDR3 amino acids: CASSLAGDEQFF. CDR3 nucleotide sequence: TGCGCCAGCAGCTTGGCCGGCGATGAGCAGTTCTTC. The variable domain in full, with the rest retrieved from reference TRBV5-1 and TRBJ2-1, is KAGVTQTPRYLIKTRGQQVTLSCSPISGHRSVSWYQQTPGQGLQFLFEYFSETQRNKGNFPGRFSGRQFSNSRSEMNVSTLELGDSALYLCASSLAGDEQFFGPGTRLTVL.

This clone was seen once. The chain joins TRBV3-1 (or the pseudogene TRBV3-2) to TRBJ1-5; D gene ambiguous. This CDR3 comprises 13 residues. Trimming cost V 6 bases and J 1 base, with 7 bases left between them. CDR1 and CDR2 from the germline V gene are LGHDT and YNNKEL (reference sequence). The CDR3 spells CASSTSSNQPQHF. The CDR3 DNA sequence: TGTGCCAGCAGTACATCCAGCAATCAGCCCCAGCATTTT.

The CDR3: CASSVHPTGELFF. The CDR3 DNA is TGTGCCAGCAGCGTACACCCAACTGGGGAGCTGTTTTTT. The chain recombines TRBV14 with TRBJ2-2; D gene ambiguous. The CDR3 sequence is 13 residues long. V lost 5 bases to trimming and J lost 8 bases, with 12 bases between them. Germline loops: CDR1 SGHDN, CDR2 FVKESK.

This chain connects TRBV28 to TRBJ2-2; tentatively, D is TRBD1 (5 bases). The CDR3 consists of 13 residues. Germline CDR1 and CDR2: MDHEN and SYDVKM. The V and J ends lost 11 bases and 5 bases respectively, with 15 bases between them. DNA of the CDR3: TGTGCCCACTCAGGGATGAGAACCGGGGAGCTGTTTTTT. Encoded protein: CAHSGMRTGELFF.